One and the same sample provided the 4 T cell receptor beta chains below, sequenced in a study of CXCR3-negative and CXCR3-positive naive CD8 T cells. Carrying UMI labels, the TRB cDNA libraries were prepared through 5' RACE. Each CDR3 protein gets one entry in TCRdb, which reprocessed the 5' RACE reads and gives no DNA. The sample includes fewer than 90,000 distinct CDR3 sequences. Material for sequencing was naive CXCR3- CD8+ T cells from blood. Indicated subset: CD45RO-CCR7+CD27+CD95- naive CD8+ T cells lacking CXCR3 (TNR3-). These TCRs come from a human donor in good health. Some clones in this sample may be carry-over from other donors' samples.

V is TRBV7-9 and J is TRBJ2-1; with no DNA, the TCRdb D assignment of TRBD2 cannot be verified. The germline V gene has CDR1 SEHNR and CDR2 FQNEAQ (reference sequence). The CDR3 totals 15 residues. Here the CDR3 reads CASSLSGRGDNEQFF. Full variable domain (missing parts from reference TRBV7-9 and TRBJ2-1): DTGVSQNPRHKITKRGQNVTFRCDPISEHNRLYWYRQTLGQGPEFLTYFQNEAQLEKSRLLSDRFSAERPKGSFSTLEIQRTEQGDSAMYLCASSLSGRGDNEQFFGPGTRLTVL.

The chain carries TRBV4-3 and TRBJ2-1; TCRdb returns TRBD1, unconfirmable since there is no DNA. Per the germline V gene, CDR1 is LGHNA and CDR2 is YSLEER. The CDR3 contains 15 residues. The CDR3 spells CASSAGQTDYNEQFF.

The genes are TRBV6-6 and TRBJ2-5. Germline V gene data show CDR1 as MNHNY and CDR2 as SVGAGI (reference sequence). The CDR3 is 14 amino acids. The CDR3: CASSSWGSQETQYF.

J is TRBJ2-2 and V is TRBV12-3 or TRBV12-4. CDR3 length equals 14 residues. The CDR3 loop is CASSWTGNTGELFF.